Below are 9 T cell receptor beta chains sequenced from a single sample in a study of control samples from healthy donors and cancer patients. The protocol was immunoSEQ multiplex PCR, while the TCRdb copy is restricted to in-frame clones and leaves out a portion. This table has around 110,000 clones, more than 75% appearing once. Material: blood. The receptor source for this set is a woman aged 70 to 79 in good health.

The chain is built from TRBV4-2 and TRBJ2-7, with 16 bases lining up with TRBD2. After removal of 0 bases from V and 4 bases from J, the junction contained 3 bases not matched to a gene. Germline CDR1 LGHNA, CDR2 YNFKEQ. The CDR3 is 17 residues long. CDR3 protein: CASSQDGTSGGAYEQYF. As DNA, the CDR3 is TGTGCCAGCAGCCAAGATGGGACTAGCGGGGGGGCTTACGAGCAGTACTTC.

The CDR3 reads CASSYSSGKDTQYF. CDR3 bases: TGTGCCAGCAGTTACTCATCAGGGAAGGATACGCAGTATTTT. V usage is TRBV6-6 and J usage is TRBJ2-3; possibly TRBD1 for D (5 bases). The V gene's germline CDR1 is MNHNY and CDR2 SVGAGI (reference sequence). This CDR3 is built from 14 residues. Trimming took 0 bases from V and 6 from J, leaving 10 bases between them.

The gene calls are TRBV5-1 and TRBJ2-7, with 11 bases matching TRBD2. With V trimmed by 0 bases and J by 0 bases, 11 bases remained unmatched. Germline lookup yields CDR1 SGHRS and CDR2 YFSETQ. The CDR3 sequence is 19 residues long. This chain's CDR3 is CASSLVVSSGGTISYEQYF. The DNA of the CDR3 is TGCGCCAGCAGCTTGGTCGTCTCTAGCGGGGGGACAATCTCCTACGAGCAGTACTTC.

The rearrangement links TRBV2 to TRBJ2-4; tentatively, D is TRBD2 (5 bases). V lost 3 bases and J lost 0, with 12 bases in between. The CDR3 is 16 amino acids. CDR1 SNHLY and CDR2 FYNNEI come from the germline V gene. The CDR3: CASSEEAALAKNIQYF. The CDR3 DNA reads TGTGCCAGCAGTGAGGAGGCGGCGCTAGCCAAAAACATTCAGTACTTC.

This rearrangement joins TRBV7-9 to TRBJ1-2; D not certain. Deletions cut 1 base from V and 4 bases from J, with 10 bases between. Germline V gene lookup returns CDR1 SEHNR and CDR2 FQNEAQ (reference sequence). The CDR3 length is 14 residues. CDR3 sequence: CASSLEKGGYGYTF. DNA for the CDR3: TGTGCCAGCAGCTTAGAGAAGGGTGGCTATGGCTACACCTTC.

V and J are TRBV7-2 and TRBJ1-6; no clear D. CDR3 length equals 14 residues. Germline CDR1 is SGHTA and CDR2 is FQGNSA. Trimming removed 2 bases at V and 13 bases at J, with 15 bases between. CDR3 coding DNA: TGTGCCAGCAGCTTAAGTTTAGGAGGCAAGCCCCTCCACTTT. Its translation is CASSLSLGGKPLHF.

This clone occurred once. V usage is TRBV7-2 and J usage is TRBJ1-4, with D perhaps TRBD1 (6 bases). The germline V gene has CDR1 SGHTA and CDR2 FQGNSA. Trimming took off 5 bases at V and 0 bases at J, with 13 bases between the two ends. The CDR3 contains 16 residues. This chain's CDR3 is CASSPWTVATNEKLFF. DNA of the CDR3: TGTGCCAGCAGCCCCTGGACAGTTGCAACTAATGAAAAACTGTTTTTT.

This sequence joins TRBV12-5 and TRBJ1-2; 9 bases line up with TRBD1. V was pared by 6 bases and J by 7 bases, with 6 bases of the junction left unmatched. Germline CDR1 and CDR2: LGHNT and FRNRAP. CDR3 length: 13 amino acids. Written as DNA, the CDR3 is TGTGCTAGTGGCGAACAGGGGGCGCGTGGCTACACCTTC. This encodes CASGEQGARGYTF.

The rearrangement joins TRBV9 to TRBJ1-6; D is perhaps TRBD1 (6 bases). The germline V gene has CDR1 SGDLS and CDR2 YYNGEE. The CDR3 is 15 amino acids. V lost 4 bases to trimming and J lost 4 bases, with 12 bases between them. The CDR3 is CASSTTGQYNSPLHF. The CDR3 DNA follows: TGTGCCAGCAGCACCACAGGACAGTATAATTCACCCCTCCACTTT.